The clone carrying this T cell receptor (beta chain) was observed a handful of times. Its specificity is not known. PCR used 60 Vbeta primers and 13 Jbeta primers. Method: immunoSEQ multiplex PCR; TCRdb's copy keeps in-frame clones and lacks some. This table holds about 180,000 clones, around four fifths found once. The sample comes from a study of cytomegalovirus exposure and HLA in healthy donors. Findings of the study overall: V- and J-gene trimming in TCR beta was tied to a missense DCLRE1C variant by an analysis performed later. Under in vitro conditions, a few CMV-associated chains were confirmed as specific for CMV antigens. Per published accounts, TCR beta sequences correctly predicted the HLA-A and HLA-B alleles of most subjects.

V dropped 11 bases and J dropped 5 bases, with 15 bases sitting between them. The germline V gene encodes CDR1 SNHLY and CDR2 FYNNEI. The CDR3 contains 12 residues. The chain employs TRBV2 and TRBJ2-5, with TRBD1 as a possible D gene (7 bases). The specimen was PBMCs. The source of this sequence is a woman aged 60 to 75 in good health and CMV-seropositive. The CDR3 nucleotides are TGTGCCGAAGGAGGGGGCGACGAGACCCAGTACTTC. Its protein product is CAEGGGDETQYF. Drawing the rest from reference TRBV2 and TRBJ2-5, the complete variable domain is EPEVTQTPSHQVTQMGQEVILRCVPISNHLYFYWYRQILGQKVEFLVSFYNNEISEKSEIFDDQFSVERPDGSNFTLKIRSTKLEDSAMYFCAEGGGDETQYFGPGTRLLVL.